The rows below give T cell receptor beta chains drawn from one sample of a study of blood T cell repertoires in COVID-19. The method was immunoSEQ multiplex PCR; TCRdb's version includes in-frame clones alone and lacks a portion of them. The data hold roughly 230,000 clones, with around 90% observed a single time. Sequenced material: peripheral blood. The receptor set was obtained from a woman aged 55 to 70 with COVID-19, enrolled during active disease. Both conserved end residues are part of each CDR3. D genes are given only for firm matches. Rows may omit the clone size; those that give it use once, few, many or a size class.

j_call	d_call	clone_size	v_call	cdr3_nt	cdr3_aa
TRBJ2-2	NA	NA	TRBV6-1	TGTGCCAGCAGTGAGGTAGGGGCGGCAGCGTCCGGGGAGCTGTTTTTT	CASSEVGAAASGELFF
TRBJ2-1	TRBD2	NA	TRBV5-5	TGTGCCAGCAGCTTGGCCCTGAGACTAGCGGGGGAAGGGCAGTTCTTC	CASSLALRLAGEGQFF
TRBJ1-6	TRBD1	few	TRBV6-2/TRBV6-3	TGTGCCAGCAGTTATCTTCGGACAGGGGATAATTCACCCCTCCACTTT	CASSYLRTGDNSPLHF
TRBJ1-2	NA	NA	TRBV6-1	TGTGCCAGCAGTGAAGCAGGGGCAGCGTATGAGGGCTACACCTTC	CASSEAGAAYEGYTF
TRBJ1-1	NA	NA	TRBV7-2	TGTGCCAGCAGCTTAGGGGGGGTGACCGGGACGCCGGGAGCTTTCTTT	CASSLGGVTGTPGAFF
TRBJ2-5	TRBD1	NA	TRBV15	TGTGCCACCAGCAGCCGGGACAGAGAAGAGAGCCAGTACTTC	CATSSRDREESQYF
TRBJ1-6	NA	NA	TRBV4-1	TGCGCCAGCAGCCAAGATACAACACCCCTCCACTTT	CASSQDTTPLHF
TRBJ1-1	TRBD1	NA	TRBV6-5	TGTGCCAGCAGACCCCGGACAGGGGGAGCTTTCTTT	CASRPRTGGAFF
TRBJ1-4	NA	NA	TRBV18	TGTGCCAGCTCATCCTCGGTGTCGGGTGAAAAACTGTTTTTT	CASSSSVSGEKLFF
TRBJ1-2	NA	NA	TRBV5-1	TGCGCCAGCAGCTTGGGCGACAGGTCTCCTAACTATGGCTACACCTTC	CASSLGDRSPNYGYTF
TRBJ1-6	TRBD1	NA	TRBV9	TGTGCCAGCAGCGAGGACCCAGGGGGCTATTCACCCCTCCACTTT	CASSEDPGGYSPLHF
TRBJ2-1	TRBD1	NA	TRBV7-9	TGTGCCAGCAGCTTAGCTCACAGGGGTGAGCAGTTCTTC	CASSLAHRGEQFF
TRBJ1-2	NA	NA	TRBV7-8	TGTGCCAGCTCCTACGGGATCCCGTTTGGCTACACCTTC	CASSYGIPFGYTF
TRBJ1-2	TRBD1	NA	TRBV29-1	TGCAGCGTTGAAGACAGGACAGGGGGGCACTATGGCTACACCTTC	CSVEDRTGGHYGYTF
TRBJ1-2	TRBD1	few	TRBV5-6	TGTGCCAGCAGCTTTGGACAGGGGGGAGGCTACACCTTC	CASSFGQGGGYTF
TRBJ1-1	TRBD1	once	TRBV6-2/TRBV6-3	TGTGCCAGCAGCCGGACAGGACTGAACATGAACACTGAAGCTTTCTTT	CASSRTGLNMNTEAFF
TRBJ1-2	NA	NA	TRBV7-2	TGTGCCACCATCCAGCAGGCAGGGAGGGGTGGCTACACCTTC	CATIQQAGRGGYTF
TRBJ2-5	NA	few	TRBV27	TGTGCCAGCAGTCTCAAGCTGCCAGAGACCCAGTACTTC	CASSLKLPETQYF
TRBJ1-6	TRBD1	NA	TRBV27	TGTGCCAGCAGCCCGGGACAGGGCCATTCACCCCTCCACTTT	CASSPGQGHSPLHF
TRBJ1-4	TRBD1	NA	TRBV9	TGTGCCAGCAGCGTTGGACAGGGGGTGGATGAAAAACTGTTTTTT	CASSVGQGVDEKLFF
TRBJ1-5	NA	NA	TRBV6-5	TGTGCCAGCAGTTCTAATTTCCTTCAGCCCCAGCATTTT	CASSSNFLQPQHF
TRBJ1-4	NA	once	TRBV3-1/TRBV3-2	TGTGCCGCCGGGACATTGGGGACTGAAAAACTGTTTTTT	CAAGTLGTEKLFF
TRBJ2-1	TRBD2	once	TRBV19	TGTGCCAGTAGTACCCTACTTAGCGGGGCGTACAATGAGCAGTTCTTC	CASSTLLSGAYNEQFF
TRBJ2-2	NA	NA	TRBV5-1	TGCGCCAGCAGCTTCCGGACAGCGAACACCGGGGAGCTGTTTTTT	CASSFRTANTGELFF
TRBJ1-1	NA	NA	TRBV18	TGTGCCAGCTCACCCCCGACGGGGGGGAACACTGAAGCTTTCTTT	CASSPPTGGNTEAFF
TRBJ2-3	TRBD2	NA	TRBV4-3	TGCGCCAGCAGCCAAGATCGCCCGGGACTACATAGCACAGATACGCAGTATTTT	CASSQDRPGLHSTDTQYF
TRBJ1-2	TRBD1	NA	TRBV6-1	TGTGCCAGCAGGGAAGACAGGGGGCCGGGCTATGGCTACACCTTC	CASREDRGPGYGYTF
TRBJ2-2	TRBD1	NA	TRBV3-1/TRBV3-2	TGTGCCAGCAGCCAATGGCAGGGGGCGTACACCGGGGAGCTGTTTTTT	CASSQWQGAYTGELFF
TRBJ2-4	NA	NA	TRBV18	TGTGCCAGCTCGCCCCAGGGGAGAGCCCTAAACATTCAGTACTTC	CASSPQGRALNIQYF
TRBJ1-2	NA	NA	TRBV19	TGTGCCAGTAGTAGAGGACAGCAGATTAACTATGGCTACACCTTC	CASSRGQQINYGYTF
TRBJ2-7	TRBD1	NA	TRBV5-1	TGCGCCAGCAGCGGCCCTGGGACAGGTTCCTACGAGCAGTACTTC	CASSGPGTGSYEQYF
TRBJ1-1	NA	NA	TRBV7-2	TGTGCCAGCAGCCCCGGGTCCTTGAACACTGAAGCTTTCTTT	CASSPGSLNTEAFF
TRBJ2-1	TRBD2	NA	TRBV9	TGTGCCAGCAGCGTAGCGCCGCCGACTAGCGGGGGGGCCCGGGAGCAGTTCTTC	CASSVAPPTSGGAREQFF
TRBJ2-3	TRBD1	NA	TRBV7-2	TGTGCCAGCAGCCTTCAGACAGGGTTGACAGATACGCAGTATTTT	CASSLQTGLTDTQYF
TRBJ2-7	NA	NA	TRBV15	TGTGCCACCAGCATCCTACTCGGGTTTTCCTACGAGCAGTACTTC	CATSILLGFSYEQYF
TRBJ2-1	TRBD1	NA	TRBV12-3/TRBV12-4	TGTGCCAGCACTGCAGGGGGTACGCAGTTCTTC	CASTAGGTQFF
TRBJ1-5	NA	once	TRBV19	TGTGCCAGTAGCCCCACAGGAGGGAGCAATCAGCCCCAGCATTTT	CASSPTGGSNQPQHF
TRBJ2-2	TRBD2	NA	TRBV2	TGTGCCAGCAGTGGGGAGGGACTACTCACATTGACCGGGGAGCTGTTTTTT	CASSGEGLLTLTGELFF
TRBJ1-6	TRBD1	NA	TRBV9	TGTGCCAGCAACAGACAGGGAGGAAATTCACCCCTCCACTTT	CASNRQGGNSPLHF
TRBJ2-3	NA	NA	TRBV7-5	TGTGCCAGAAGCACCCGGACAGGGGCAGATACGCAGTATTTT	CARSTRTGADTQYF
TRBJ1-1	NA	NA	TRBV5-6	TGTGCCAGCAGCCGCCGGGGGAGGCACACTGAAGCTTTCTTT	CASSRRGRHTEAFF
TRBJ1-4	TRBD1	once	TRBV7-3	TGTGCCAGCAGTAATGGGGGACAGGGTAATGAAAAACTGTTTTTT	CASSNGGQGNEKLFF
TRBJ1-5	TRBD1	once	TRBV7-9	TGTGCCAGCAGCCCCGGACAGGGGGAAGCGTGGCAGCCCCAGCATTTT	CASSPGQGEAWQPQHF
TRBJ1-2	NA	NA	TRBV4-2	TGTGCCAGCAGCCAAGTCCAGGGCAACTATGGCTACACCTTC	CASSQVQGNYGYTF
TRBJ1-1	TRBD1	NA	TRBV18	TGTGCCAGCTCACCGGGACAGGGGTTGTATCGCTCTTTCTTT	CASSPGQGLYRSFF
TRBJ2-5	TRBD2	NA	TRBV11-2	TGTGCCAGCAGCTTACGGAGCGGGGGGGCTGGGGAGACCCAGTACTTC	CASSLRSGGAGETQYF
TRBJ1-2	NA	NA	TRBV20-1	TGCAGTGCTAACCCAGGGCATGGCTACACCTTC	CSANPGHGYTF
TRBJ2-7	TRBD1	NA	TRBV28	TGTGCCACGGGGAGGGTCCGGGGACAGGGGCTCTACGAGCAGTACTTC	CATGRVRGQGLYEQYF
TRBJ2-5	TRBD1	NA	TRBV5-1	TGCGCCAGCAGCACTAAACCGGGACAGCAAGAGACCCAGTACTTC	CASSTKPGQQETQYF
TRBJ1-4	NA	NA	TRBV19	TGTGCCAGTAGGACTAACACTAATGAAAAACTGTTTTTT	CASRTNTNEKLFF